The sequence of this T cell receptor (beta chain) was determined in a study of blood T cell repertoires in COVID-19. Turning to the study itself: COVID-19 samples, acute and convalescent, were from the United States, Italy and Spain. PBMCs, B-cell-depleted T cells, or T cells were the source of the cDNA or gDNA that made up the material.

Study processing details: Estimation of nucleated cell counts was performed using reference gene primer amplification. The protocol was immunoSEQ multiplex PCR, while the TCRdb copy is restricted to in-frame clones and leaves out a portion. The DNA gave D and trimming, while V, J and clone size come from that table. The sample shows some 70,000 clones, 90% of them seen only once. The germline CDR1 and CDR2 sequences are ENHRY and SYGVKD. The V and J ends lost 5 bases and 4 bases, in that order; junction bases with no gene match: 9. The CDR3 sequence is 15 residues long. Patients at the Seattle site were enrolled during active infection and followed longitudinally.

The V call is TRBV10-3, the J call TRBJ2-3, with 7 bases that match TRBD1. What was sequenced was peripheral blood. The sequence was obtained from a man aged 45 to 65 with COVID-19, enrolled during active disease. The CDR3 loop reads CAISPKTGNPDTQYF. The CDR3 DNA reads as TGTGCCATCAGTCCTAAGACAGGGAACCCAGATACGCAGTATTTT.